Listed below are T cell receptor beta chains from one sample, sequenced in a study of vaccination effects on CD4 cells after COVID-19. Profiled with immunoSEQ multiplex PCR; TCRdb holds only in-frame clones, not every one. The data show about 70,000 clones, 80% seen once. These TCRs are of unknown antigen specificity. Sequenced material: CD4+ T cells from PBMCs cultured with SARS-CoV-2 spike peptides, taken before COVID-19 vaccination. The source of these receptors is a human donor who received a COVID-19 vaccine. The CDR3 runs from the conserved cysteine through the conserved F or W. Each record gives: J gene, D gene, clone size, V gene, CDR3 protein, CDR3 DNA. D genes are given only for firm matches. Clone size appears in some rows only: once, few, many, or a class for an expanded clone.

TRBJ1-4 | . | few | TRBV18 | CASSPQTGATNEKLFF | TGTGCCAGCTCACCCCAGACAGGAGCAACTAATGAAAAACTGTTTTTT
TRBJ2-4 | . | . | TRBV30 | CAWSGERLAKNIQYF | TGTGCCTGGAGTGGGGAGCGGTTAGCCAAAAACATTCAGTACTTC
TRBJ2-3 | . | . | TRBV3-1/TRBV3-2 | CASSQDAGTGTQYF | TGTGCCAGCAGCCAAGATGCCGGGACGGGTACGCAGTATTTT
TRBJ2-4 | . | . | TRBV12-3/TRBV12-4 | CASSLFSGGLVF | TGTGCCAGCAGTTTGTTTAGCGGAGGATTGGTCTTC
TRBJ2-5 | TRBD2 | . | TRBV20-1 | CSASTRGGQETQYF | TGCAGTGCAAGTACCCGGGGGGGCCAAGAGACCCAGTACTTC
TRBJ2-2 | . | . | TRBV6-4 | CASSPRTGGGTGELFF | TGTGCCAGCAGTCCCCGGACAGGTGGGGGGACCGGGGAGCTGTTTTTT
TRBJ2-1 | . | . | TRBV7-2 | CASSFKVSASYFKQFF | TGTGCCAGCAGCTTTAAAGTATCGGCTAGTTATTTTAAGCAGTTCTTC
TRBJ2-1 | TRBD2 | . | TRBV7-3 | CASSHPGLAGGYGNEQFF | TGTGCCAGCAGCCACCCCGGACTAGCGGGGGGTTATGGCAATGAGCAGTTCTTC
TRBJ2-6 | . | . | TRBV4-1 | CASSQLMGTGANVLTF | TGCGCCAGCAGCCAACTTATGGGAACTGGGGCCAACGTCCTGACTTTC
TRBJ1-3 | . | few | TRBV30 | CAWNGRYGGSGNTIYF | TGTGCCTGGAACGGACGTTACGGTGGCTCTGGAAACACCATATATTTT
TRBJ2-1 | . | . | TRBV6-1 | CASSESGSPSRIGQFF | TGTGCCAGCAGTGAAAGTGGCAGCCCCTCGCGCATCGGGCAGTTCTTC
TRBJ1-1 | . | once | TRBV5-6 | CASSLPGENTEAFF | TGTGCCAGCAGCTTGCCCGGGGAGAACACTGAAGCTTTCTTT
TRBJ1-5 | TRBD1 | once | TRBV4-3 | CASSRGTGRDQPQHF | TGCGCCAGCAGCCGAGGGACAGGGAGGGATCAGCCCCAGCATTTT
TRBJ1-1 | TRBD1 | . | TRBV7-8 | CASSLGRQGGTEAFF | TGTGCCAGCAGCTTAGGACGACAGGGGGGCACTGAAGCTTTCTTT
TRBJ2-2 | . | once | TRBV5-1 | CASSRTGTPNTGELFF | TGCGCCAGCAGCCGTACCGGGACACCGAACACCGGGGAGCTGTTTTTT
TRBJ2-5 | TRBD2 | . | TRBV6-5 | CATTRTSGPQETQYF | TGTGCCACCACAAGGACTAGCGGGCCCCAAGAGACCCAGTACTTC
TRBJ1-5 | . | . | TRBV24-1 | CATSGMRGTGNQPQHF | TGTGCCACCAGTGGGATGAGGGGGACGGGGAATCAGCCCCAGCATTTT
TRBJ1-2 | . | . | TRBV7-2 | CAGGRINYGYTF | TGTGCCGGGGGGCGGATTAACTATGGCTACACCTTC
TRBJ1-6 | . | . | TRBV5-1 | CASSLATVINSPLHF | TGCGCCAGCAGCTTGGCCACAGTCATCAATTCACCCCTCCACTTT
TRBJ1-3 | . | . | TRBV3-1/TRBV3-2 | CASSQDLTGPGNTIYF | TGTGCCAGCAGCCAAGATTTGACGGGGCCCGGAAACACCATATATTTT
TRBJ2-5 | . | once | TRBV14 | CASSRQIQETQYF | TGTGCCAGCAGCCGACAGATTCAAGAGACCCAGTACTTC
TRBJ1-2 | . | . | TRBV2 | CATSAERVSNGYTF | TGTGCCACCTCAGCCGAAAGGGTCAGCAATGGCTACACCTTC
TRBJ2-2 | TRBD1 | few | TRBV27 | CASRRTGNTGELFF | TGTGCCAGCAGGCGGACAGGGAACACCGGGGAGCTGTTTTTT
TRBJ2-3 | . | . | TRBV7-9 | CASSTQTAGDTQYF | TGTGCCAGCAGCACCCAAACGGCTGGGGATACGCAGTATTTT
TRBJ2-1 | TRBD2 | . | TRBV4-1 | CASSQGVVAGGNEQFF | TGCGCCAGCAGCCAAGGAGTTGTAGCGGGGGGGAATGAGCAGTTCTTC
TRBJ2-5 | . | once | TRBV5-1 | CASSLTSSTGTSQETQYF | TGCGCCAGCAGCCTTACCTCGTCGACAGGGACTTCCCAAGAGACCCAGTACTTC
TRBJ2-5 | . | . | TRBV20-1 | CSATRGETQYF | TGCAGTGCAACCCGGGGGGAGACCCAGTACTTC
TRBJ2-1 | . | . | TRBV7-2 | CASSFGLYNEQFF | TGTGCCAGCAGCTTTGGGTTATACAATGAGCAGTTCTTC
TRBJ1-3 | . | . | TRBV12-3/TRBV12-4 | CASSPTGNTIYF | TGTGCCAGCAGCCCGACTGGAAACACCATATATTTT
TRBJ2-1 | TRBD2 | . | TRBV7-2 | CASSPPGGTPDGNEQFF | TGTGCCAGCAGCCCGCCCGGGGGGACTCCGGATGGCAATGAGCAGTTCTTC
TRBJ2-6 | . | once | TRBV7-2 | CASSKRGGANVLTF | TGTGCCAGCAGCAAAAGGGGGGGGGCCAACGTCCTGACTTTC
TRBJ1-3 | . | . | TRBV29-1 | CSVELGGGNTIYF | TGCAGCGTTGAACTGGGGGGGGGAAACACCATATATTTT
TRBJ2-3 | . | . | TRBV2 | CASMTGTSYTDTQYF | TGTGCCAGCATGACCGGGACATCCTACACAGATACGCAGTATTTT
TRBJ2-5 | . | . | TRBV7-8 | CASSPHWSGGGETQYF | TGTGCCAGCAGCCCGCATTGGTCCGGAGGGGGAGAGACCCAGTACTTC
TRBJ2-3 | . | . | TRBV24-1 | CATSPAGTDTQYF | TGTGCCACCAGTCCCGCGGGGACAGATACGCAGTATTTT
TRBJ1-1 | TRBD1 | . | TRBV18 | CASSPNKDRGQSEAFF | TGTGCCAGCTCACCTAACAAGGACAGGGGGCAGTCTGAAGCTTTCTTT
TRBJ1-2 | . | . | TRBV7-8 | CASSRGAGYGYTF | TGTGCCAGCAGCCGGGGGGCGGGCTATGGCTACACCTTC
TRBJ2-5 | . | . | TRBV7-8 | CASSLQPGETQYF | TGTGCCAGCAGCTTACAGCCTGGAGAGACCCAGTACTTC
TRBJ2-5 | TRBD1 | . | TRBV30 | CAWSARDRVLETQYF | TGTGCCTGGAGTGCCCGGGACAGGGTCTTAGAGACCCAGTACTTC
TRBJ1-1 | TRBD1 | . | TRBV5-1 | CASSLGGQGHTEAFF | TGCGCCAGCAGCTTGGGGGGACAGGGACACACTGAAGCTTTCTTT
TRBJ2-2 | . | . | TRBV7-8 | CASSTTNTGELFF | TGTGCCAGCAGCACTACGAACACCGGGGAGCTGTTTTTT
TRBJ1-1 | TRBD1 | once | TRBV7-6 | CASSLEQGGVRTEAFF | TGTGCCAGCAGCTTAGAGCAGGGGGGGGTTCGGACTGAAGCTTTCTTT
TRBJ2-4 | TRBD2 | . | TRBV27 | CASSRTSGFKNIQYF | TGTGCCAGCAGCCGGACTAGCGGTTTCAAAAACATTCAGTACTTC
TRBJ2-5 | . | . | TRBV6-6 | CASSYSRSDQETQYF | TGTGCCAGCAGTTACAGTCGGTCAGATCAAGAGACCCAGTACTTC
TRBJ2-3 | TRBD2 | . | TRBV10-3 | CAIRDGGVYWGDTQYF | TGTGCCATCAGGGACGGGGGGGTATATTGGGGAGATACGCAGTATTTT
TRBJ2-5 | . | . | TRBV6-5 | CASSYTGVGETQYF | TGTGCCAGCAGTTACACGGGGGTGGGAGAGACCCAGTACTTC
TRBJ2-4 | . | . | TRBV7-2 | CASSLQGLLAKNIQYF | TGTGCCAGCAGCTTACAGGGGCTTCTAGCCAAAAACATTCAGTACTTC
TRBJ2-3 | TRBD1 | . | TRBV27 | CASSLSPRQGSAQYF | TGTGCCAGCAGTTTATCCCCCCGACAGGGATCGGCGCAGTATTTT
TRBJ1-4 | TRBD1 | . | TRBV7-9 | CASSRETGNAGKLFF | TGTGCCAGCAGCCGTGAGACAGGGAACGCGGGAAAACTGTTTTTT
TRBJ1-3 | . | . | TRBV18 | CASSPDGSGNTIYF | TGTGCCAGCTCACCTGATGGCTCTGGAAACACCATATATTTT
TRBJ1-2 | . | . | TRBV3-1/TRBV3-2 | CASSQAQGGSYGYTF | TGTGCCAGCAGCCAAGCCCAGGGAGGTTCCTATGGCTACACCTTC